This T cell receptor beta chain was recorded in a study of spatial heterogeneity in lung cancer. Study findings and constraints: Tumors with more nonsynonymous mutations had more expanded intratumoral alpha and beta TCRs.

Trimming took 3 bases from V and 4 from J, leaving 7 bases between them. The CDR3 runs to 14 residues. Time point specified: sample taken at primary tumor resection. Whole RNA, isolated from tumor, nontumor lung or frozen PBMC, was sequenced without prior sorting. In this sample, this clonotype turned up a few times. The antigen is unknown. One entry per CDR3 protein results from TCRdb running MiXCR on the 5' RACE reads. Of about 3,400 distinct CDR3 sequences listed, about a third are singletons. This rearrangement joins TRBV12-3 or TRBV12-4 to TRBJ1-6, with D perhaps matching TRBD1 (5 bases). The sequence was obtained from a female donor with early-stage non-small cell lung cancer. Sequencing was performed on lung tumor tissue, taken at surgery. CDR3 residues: CASSFGGYNSPLHF. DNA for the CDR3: TGTGCCAGCAGTTTCGGGGGATATAATTCACCCCTCCACTTT.